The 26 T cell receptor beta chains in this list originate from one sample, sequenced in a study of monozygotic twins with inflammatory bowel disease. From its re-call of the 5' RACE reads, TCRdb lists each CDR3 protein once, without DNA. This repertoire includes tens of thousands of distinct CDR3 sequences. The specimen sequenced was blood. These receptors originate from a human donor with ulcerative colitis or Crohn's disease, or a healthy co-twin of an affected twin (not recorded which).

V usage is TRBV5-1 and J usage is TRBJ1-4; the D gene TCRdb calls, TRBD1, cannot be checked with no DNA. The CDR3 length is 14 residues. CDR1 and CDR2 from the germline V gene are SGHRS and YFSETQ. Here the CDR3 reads CASSYQGIGEKLFF.

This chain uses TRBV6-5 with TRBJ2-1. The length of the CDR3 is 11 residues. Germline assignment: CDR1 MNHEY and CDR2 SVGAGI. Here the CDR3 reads CASRFDNEQFF.

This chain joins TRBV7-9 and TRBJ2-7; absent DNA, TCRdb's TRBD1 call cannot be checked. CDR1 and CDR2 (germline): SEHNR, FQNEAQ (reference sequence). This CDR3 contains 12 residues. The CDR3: CASSLSRTEQYF.

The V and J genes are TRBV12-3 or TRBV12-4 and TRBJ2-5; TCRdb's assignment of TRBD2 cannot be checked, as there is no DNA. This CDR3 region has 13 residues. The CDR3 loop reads CASTTGRQETQYF.

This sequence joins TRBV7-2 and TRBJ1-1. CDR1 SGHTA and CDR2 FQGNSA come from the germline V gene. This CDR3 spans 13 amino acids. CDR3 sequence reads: CASSPYMNTEAFF.

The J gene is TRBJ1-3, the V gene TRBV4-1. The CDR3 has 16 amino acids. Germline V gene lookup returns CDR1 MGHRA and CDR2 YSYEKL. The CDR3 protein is CASSQEMRGAGNTIYF.

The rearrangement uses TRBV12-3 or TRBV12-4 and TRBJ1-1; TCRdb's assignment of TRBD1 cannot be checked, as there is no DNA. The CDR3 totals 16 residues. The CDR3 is CASSSGDSLGDTEAFF.

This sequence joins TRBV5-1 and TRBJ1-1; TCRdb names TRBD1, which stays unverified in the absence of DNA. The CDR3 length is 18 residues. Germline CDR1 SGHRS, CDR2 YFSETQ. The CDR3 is CASSLTSGVGRGGTEAFF.

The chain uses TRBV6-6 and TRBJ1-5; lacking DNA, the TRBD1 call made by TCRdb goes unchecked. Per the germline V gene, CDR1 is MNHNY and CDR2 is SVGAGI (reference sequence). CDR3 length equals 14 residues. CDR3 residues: CASSWTGSNQPQHF.

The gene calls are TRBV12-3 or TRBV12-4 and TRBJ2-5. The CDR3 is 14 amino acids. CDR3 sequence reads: CASSFRVDGETQYF.

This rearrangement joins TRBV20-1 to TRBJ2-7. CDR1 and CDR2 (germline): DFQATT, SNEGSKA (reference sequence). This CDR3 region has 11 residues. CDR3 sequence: CSAEDGYEQYF.

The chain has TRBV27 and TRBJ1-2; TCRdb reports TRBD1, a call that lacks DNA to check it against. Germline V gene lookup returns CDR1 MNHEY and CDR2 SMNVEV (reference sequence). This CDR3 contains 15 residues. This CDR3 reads CASSPLGGDLYGYTF.

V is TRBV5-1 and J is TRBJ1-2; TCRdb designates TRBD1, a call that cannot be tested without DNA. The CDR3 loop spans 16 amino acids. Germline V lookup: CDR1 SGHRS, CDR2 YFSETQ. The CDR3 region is CASSLSGTLPNYGYTF.

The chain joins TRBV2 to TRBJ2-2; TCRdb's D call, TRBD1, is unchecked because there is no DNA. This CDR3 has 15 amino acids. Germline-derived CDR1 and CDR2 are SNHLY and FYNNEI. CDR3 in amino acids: CASSTTGSLTGELFF.

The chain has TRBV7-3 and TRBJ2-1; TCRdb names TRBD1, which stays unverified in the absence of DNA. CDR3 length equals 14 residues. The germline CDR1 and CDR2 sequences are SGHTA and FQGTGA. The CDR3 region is CASSSGTGHNEQFF.

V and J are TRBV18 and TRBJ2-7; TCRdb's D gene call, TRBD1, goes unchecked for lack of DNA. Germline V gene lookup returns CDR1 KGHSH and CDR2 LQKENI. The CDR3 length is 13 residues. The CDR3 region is CASSLDRGGEQYF.

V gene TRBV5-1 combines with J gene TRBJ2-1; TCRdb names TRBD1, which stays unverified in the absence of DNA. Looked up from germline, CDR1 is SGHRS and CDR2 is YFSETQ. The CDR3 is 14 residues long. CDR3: CASSSGTANNEQFF.

The CDR3 loop reads CSVGGARGNTEAFF. This chain links TRBV29-1 with TRBJ1-1. The length of the CDR3 is 14 residues. CDR1 is SQVTM and CDR2 is ANQGSEA in the germline V gene.

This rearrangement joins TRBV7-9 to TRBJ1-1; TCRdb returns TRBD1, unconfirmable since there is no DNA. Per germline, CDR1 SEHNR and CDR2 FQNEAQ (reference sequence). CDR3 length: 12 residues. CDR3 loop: CASSFRGAGAFF.

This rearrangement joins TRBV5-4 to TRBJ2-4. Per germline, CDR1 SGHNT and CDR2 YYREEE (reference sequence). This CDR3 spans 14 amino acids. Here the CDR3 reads CASSTRGGKNIQYF.

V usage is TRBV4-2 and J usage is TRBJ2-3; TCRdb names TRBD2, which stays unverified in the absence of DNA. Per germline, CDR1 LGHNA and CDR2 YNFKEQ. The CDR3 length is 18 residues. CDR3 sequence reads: CASSQETPAGGSTDTQYF.

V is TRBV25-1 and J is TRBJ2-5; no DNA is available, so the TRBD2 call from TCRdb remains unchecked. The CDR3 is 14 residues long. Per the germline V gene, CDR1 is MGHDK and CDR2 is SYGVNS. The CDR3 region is CASSLAGRQETQYF. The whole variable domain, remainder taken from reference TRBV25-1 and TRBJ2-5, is EADIYQTPRYLVIGTGKKITLECSQTMGHDKMYWYQQDPGMELHLIHYSYGVNSTEKGDLSSESTVSRIRTEHFPLTLESARPSHTSQYLCASSLAGRQETQYFGPGTRLLVL.

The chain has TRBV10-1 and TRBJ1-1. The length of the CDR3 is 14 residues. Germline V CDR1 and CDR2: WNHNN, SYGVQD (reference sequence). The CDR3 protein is CASSAGVLNTEAFF.

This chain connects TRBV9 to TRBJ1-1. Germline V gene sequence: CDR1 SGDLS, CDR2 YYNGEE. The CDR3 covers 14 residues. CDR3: CASSLIRTNTEAFF.

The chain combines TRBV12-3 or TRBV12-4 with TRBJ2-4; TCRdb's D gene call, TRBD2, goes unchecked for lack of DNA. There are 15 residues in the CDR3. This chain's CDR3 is CASSKNGLNKNIQYF.

The CDR3 protein is CASSQGEGNNQPQHF. V is TRBV18 and J is TRBJ1-5. The CDR3 sequence is 15 residues long. In germline, CDR1 is KGHSH, CDR2 LQKENI.